The 10 T cell receptor beta chains reported below all come from one sample, sequenced in a study of blood T cell repertoires in COVID-19. The data were produced by immunoSEQ multiplex PCR, yet TCRdb's version contains in-frame clones alone and is incomplete. The sample has a few hundred thousand clones; roughly 90% are singletons. The material sequenced was peripheral blood. The receptors were gathered from a woman between 45 and 65 years old with acute or convalescent COVID-19.

This sequence joins TRBV15 and TRBJ1-5, with 8 bases matching TRBD1. Germline-derived CDR1 and CDR2 are LNHNV and YYDKDF (reference sequence). J gave up 6 bases and V 5 bases, and 12 bases lay outside the gene matches. The CDR3 runs to 16 residues. CDR3 protein: CATSSRRAGGLQPQHF. CDR3 nucleotides: TGTGCCACCAGCTCCCGTAGGGCAGGGGGCCTTCAGCCCCAGCATTTT.

The chain recombines TRBV6-6 with TRBJ1-1; D remains unclear. CDR1 is MNHNY and CDR2 is SVGAGI in the germline V gene (reference sequence). V was cut by 6 bases and J by 5 bases, with 13 bases left in between. This CDR3 is built from 13 residues. CDR3 DNA: TGTGCCAGCAGCTCCATGCAGGCAACTGAAGCTTTCTTT. It translates to CASSSMQATEAFF.

J is TRBJ2-3 and V is TRBV25-1; 8 bases are a match to TRBD2. With 4 bases clipped from V and 2 bases from J, the junction kept 5 bases outside the gene matches. CDR1 and CDR2 (germline): MGHDK, SYGVNS. The CDR3 is made up of 15 amino acids. The CDR3 DNA reads TGTGCCAGCAGTGTTGTAGCGGGGAACACAGATACGCAGTATTTT. It encodes CASSVVAGNTDTQYF.

The V and J genes are TRBV29-1 and TRBJ2-7, with 9 bases fitting TRBD1. J was trimmed by 5 bases and V by 7 bases; bases with no gene match: 12. This CDR3 contains 14 residues. Germline V CDR1 and CDR2: SQVTM, ANQGSEA. Here the CDR3 DNA reads TGCAGCGCCGGTGGCGTGACAGGGGGTAACGAGCAGTACTTC. Its protein product is CSAGGVTGGNEQYF.

The J gene is TRBJ2-3, the V gene TRBV10-3; possible D gene TRBD2, 6 bases. Germline CDR1 and CDR2: ENHRY and SYGVKD. V was pared by 5 bases and J by 1 base, with 16 bases between. The CDR3 consists of 16 residues. The CDR3 loop reads CAISQGTGVGTDTQYF. In DNA, the CDR3 is TGTGCCATCAGTCAGGGAACGGGGGTTGGCACAGATACGCAGTATTTT.

The rearrangement joins TRBV5-1 to TRBJ1-1; maybe TRBD1 (6 bases). Germline CDR1 SGHRS, CDR2 YFSETQ. This CDR3 region has 15 residues. Trimming took off 2 bases at V and 1 base at J, with 12 bases between the two ends. CDR3: CASSFQGPGNTEAFF. CDR3 nucleotides: TGCGCCAGCAGCTTTCAGGGGCCGGGGAACACTGAAGCTTTCTTT.

V usage is TRBV18 and J usage is TRBJ2-7, with D maybe TRBD1 (6 bases). The germline V and J ends were trimmed by 4 bases and 2 bases, with 12 bases remaining between them. The CDR3 spans 14 residues. The germline gives CDR1 KGHSH, CDR2 LQKENI. The CDR3: CASSLRDTTYEQYF. In DNA form, the CDR3 reads TGTGCCAGCTCACTCCGGGACACTACCTACGAGCAGTACTTC.

This chain links TRBV7-2 with TRBJ2-2; perhaps TRBD1 as D (6 bases). This CDR3 is built from 15 residues. Trimming took 4 bases from V and 0 from J, leaving 9 bases between them. Germline CDR1 SGHTA, CDR2 FQGNSA. CDR3 amino acids: CASSSGQTNTGELFF. CDR3 in DNA: TGTGCCAGCAGCTCAGGACAGACGAACACCGGGGAGCTGTTTTTT.

The V gene is TRBV11-2, the J gene TRBJ2-7, with D perhaps matching TRBD1 (5 bases). The CDR3 sequence is 14 residues long. CDR1 and CDR2 from the germline V gene are SGHAT and FQNNGV. V lost 2 bases and J lost 3, with 11 bases in between. CDR3 loop: CASSLPGLFYEQYF. The CDR3 coding sequence is TGTGCCAGCAGCTTACCAGGGCTCTTCTACGAGCAGTACTTC. Filled out from reference TRBV11-2 and TRBJ2-7, the complete variable domain reads EAGVAQSPRYKIIEKRQSVAFWCNPISGHATLYWYQQILGQGPKLLIQFQNNGVVDDSQLPKDRFSAERLKGVDSTLKIQPAKLEDSAVYLCASSLPGLFYEQYFGPGTRLTVT.

The chain combines TRBV5-1 with TRBJ1-5, with a tentative D call TRBD1 (5 bases). V dropped 2 bases and J dropped 0 bases, with 12 bases sitting between them. Germline V CDR1 and CDR2: SGHRS, YFSETQ. The CDR3 is made up of 16 amino acids. Written as DNA, the CDR3 is TGCGCCAGCAGCTTCCCAGGGAAGCATAGCAATCAGCCCCAGCATTTT. As protein: CASSFPGKHSNQPQHF.